The subject of this entry is one T cell receptor beta chain. Its antigen remains unidentified. In germline, CDR1 is SNHLY, CDR2 FYNNEI. This CDR3 contains 12 residues. Trimming removed 7 bases at V and 10 bases at J, with 16 bases between. The method was immunoSEQ multiplex PCR; TCRdb's version includes in-frame clones alone and lacks a portion of them. The table has more than 80,000 clones, about 94% seen once. This entry belongs to a study of T cell responses to AZD1222 COVID-19 vaccine. Study results and caveats: Spike-wide coverage was observed for vaccine-associated CD4 TCRs, with dominant responses at 160-218 and 743-854.

The receptor's source is an adult who received the AZD1222 COVID-19 vaccine. The specimen was peripheral blood, collected 28 days after the second AZD1222 dose. The chain is built from TRBV2 and TRBJ1-2, with D perhaps matching TRBD1 (5 bases). The CDR3 region has the DNA TGTGCCAGCAATGGGGACCGTATTCTCTACACCTTC. Translated, it gives CASNGDRILYTF.